This T cell receptor beta chain stems from a study of somatic mutations in cytotoxic T cells in rheumatoid arthritis. Clones were read by immunoSEQ multiplex PCR, and TCRdb kept only the in-frame ones, dropping some. The data show approximately 24,000 clones, roughly 74% seen once. Between the trimmed V and J ends, which lost 6 bases and 1 base, there was a span of 13 bases. Germline assignment: CDR1 MNHEY and CDR2 SMNVEV (reference sequence). The CDR3 has 15 amino acids. In regard to this clone: The antigen is undetermined.

General study findings and limits: Unknown were the antigen targets of the expanded CD8+ clones. Unlike healthy controls, rheumatoid arthritis patients had CD8+ clonality that increased with age.

This chain connects TRBV27 to TRBJ1-3; D is unresolved. This sequence originates from a woman aged 18-30 years in good health. Sample: CD8+ T cells sorted from blood. The CDR3 region has the DNA TGTGCCAGCAGCAACACGGGGAGTTCTGGAAACACCATATATTTT. It is translated as CASSNTGSSGNTIYF.